The 3 T cell receptor beta chains listed next were all sequenced from one sample in a study of monozygotic twins with inflammatory bowel disease. TCRdb reprocessed the 5' RACE reads and keeps a single row for each CDR3 protein, giving no DNA. The repertoire shows approximately 400,000 distinct CDR3 sequences; the top ten hold 2% to 3%. Material: blood. These receptors were obtained from a human donor with ulcerative colitis or Crohn's disease, or a healthy co-twin of an affected twin (not recorded which).

This clonotype is called medium-sized (0.01 to 0.1%) based on its frequency. The chain has TRBV29-1 and TRBJ2-7; the D call of TRBD1 rests on TCRdb alone, since no DNA is present to check it. CDR3 length equals 14 residues. Germline V gene sequence: CDR1 SQVTM, CDR2 ANQGSEA. The CDR3: CSVVYVAGGREQYF.

V is TRBV7-9 and J is TRBJ2-1; TCRdb's D gene call, TRBD1, goes unchecked for lack of DNA. Germline V gene data show CDR1 as SEHNR and CDR2 as FQNEAQ (reference sequence). CDR3 size: 17 residues. The CDR3 is CASSFPRGQGAYNEQFF.

The rearrangement joins TRBV7-2 to TRBJ2-6. Germline lookup yields CDR1 SGHTA and CDR2 FQGNSA. This CDR3 spans 15 amino acids. The CDR3 sequence is CASSPGLTGANVLTF.